A single sample gave rise to the 18 T cell receptor beta chains below, sequenced in a study of blood T cells in healthy people across ages. A second 7 to 11 cycle PCR used barcoded and J-beta primers. From the 5' RACE reads, TCRdb called clonotypes with MiXCR, one entry per CDR3 protein. The sample has approximately 1.5 million distinct CDR3 sequences; around 36% are singletons. What was sequenced was blood. These receptors originate from a woman in her 30s in good health.

This clonotype was picked up a small number of times. The chain uses TRBV5-1 and TRBJ2-7; D remains unclear. In germline, CDR1 is SGHRS, CDR2 YFSETQ. This CDR3 comprises 13 residues. Trimming took off 1 base at V and 2 bases at J, with 7 bases between the two ends. The chain's CDR3 is CASSLRHPYEQYF. CDR3 in DNA: TGCGCCAGCAGCTTGCGGCACCCCTACGAGCAGTACTTC.

This clonotype was counted only a few times. This chain links TRBV5-1 with TRBJ2-5; D is perhaps TRBD1 or TRBD2 (5 bases each). V lost 4 bases to trimming and J lost 4 bases, with 14 bases between them. Germline CDR1 reads SGHRS; CDR2 reads YFSETQ. This CDR3 contains 14 residues. The CDR3 region is CASSRGPGGETQYF. The CDR3 DNA is TGCGCCAGCAGCCGGGGCCCAGGCGGAGAGACCCAGTACTTC.

This chain uses TRBV6-1 with TRBJ1-2; D uncertain. CDR1 MNHNS and CDR2 SASEGT come from the germline V gene. The CDR3 is 11 residues long. The V end lost 3 bases, the J end lost 8 bases, and 7 bases lay between the germline ends. For the CDR3, the DNA is TGTGCCAGCAGTGAGCTGCGGGGCTACACCTTC. Its translation is CASSELRGYTF.

The chain links TRBV5-1 to TRBJ2-1, with a possible D match to TRBD2 (5 bases). This CDR3 has 15 amino acids. Germline V gene sequence: CDR1 SGHRS, CDR2 YFSETQ. The ends were cut back, 1 base at V and 7 bases at J, with 15 bases in the middle. The CDR3 reads CASSLLSPGVNEQFF. The CDR3 coding sequence is TGCGCCAGCAGCTTGCTTAGCCCCGGGGTGAATGAGCAGTTCTTC.

As concerns this clonotype: The junction departs from the called germline gene at one end, perhaps through a read error. The chain carries TRBV2 and TRBJ2-1, with D unclear. The CDR3 runs to 15 residues. Germline loops: CDR1 SNHLY, CDR2 FYNNEI. The CDR3 DNA reads TGCGCCAGCAGTGATGAAGGGCTTCCCTACAATGAGCAGGTCTTC. It yields the protein CASSDEGLPYNEQVF.

This clonotype occurred a few times. The gene calls are TRBV4-2 and TRBJ2-1, with D maybe TRBD2 (5 bases). From germline, CDR1 is LGHNA and CDR2 YNFKEQ. With 1 base removed from V and 7 bases from J, the gap between germline ends came to 17 bases. The CDR3 totals 16 residues. DNA for the CDR3: TGTGCCAGCAGCCAAGCAAACGGGAACTTCCCGAATGAGCAGTTCTTC. It yields the protein CASSQANGNFPNEQFF.

The J gene is TRBJ2-7, the V gene TRBV27, with 9 nucleotides matching TRBD2. With V trimmed by 4 bases and J by 3 bases, 7 bases remained unmatched. The CDR3 totals 15 residues. Germline V lookup: CDR1 MNHEY, CDR2 SMNVEV (reference sequence). CDR3 bases: TGTGCCAGCAGTTCGCGACTAGCGGTGTGCTACGAGCAGTACTTC. Translating it yields CASSSRLAVCYEQYF.

The chain uses TRBV4-1 and TRBJ2-3, with 7 bases fitting TRBD2. CDR1 MGHRA and CDR2 YSYEKL come from the germline V gene. The CDR3 has 16 residues. The trim removed 1 base at V and 0 bases at J, leaving 4 bases unmatched. CDR3 sequence reads: CASSQGFSGSTDTQYF. The CDR3 nucleotides are TGCGCCAGCAGCCAAGGTTTTAGCGGGAGCACAGATACGCAGTATTTT.

The J gene is TRBJ2-5, the V gene TRBV5-1; TRBD1 matches 10 bases. The CDR3 sequence is 16 residues long. Germline V gene data show CDR1 as SGHRS and CDR2 as YFSETQ. The junction had 3 bases not matched to a gene; V was cut back by 0 bases and J by 1 base. In DNA, the CDR3 is TGCGCCAGCAGCTTGGACGGGACAGGGGTCCAAGAGACCCAGTACTTC. Translation gives CASSLDGTGVQETQYF.

The chain carries TRBV4-1 and TRBJ1-2; D is possibly TRBD1 (6 bases). This CDR3 region has 17 residues. CDR1 and CDR2 (germline): MGHRA, YSYEKL. V gave up 4 bases and J gave up 1 base, with 19 bases separating them. The CDR3 bases are TGCGCCAGCAGCCCGGGGGGCGTAAGCCAGATTAACTATGGCTACACCTTC. Protein product: CASSPGGVSQINYGYTF.

This clonotype has just a few counts. This chain links TRBV9 with TRBJ2-5; no clear D. Matching the DNA end better, TRBJ2-7 makes the J call doubtful. The germline gives CDR1 SGDLS, CDR2 YYNGEE. CDR3 size: 14 residues. The CDR3 DNA follows: TGTGCCAGCAGCGTAGGAGTTCAAAGCTACGAGCAGTACTTC. Its translation is CASSVGVQSYEQYF.

This clonotype was detected only a few times. V and J are TRBV3-1 and TRBJ1-5, with TRBD1 matching 8 bases. In germline, CDR1 is LGHDT, CDR2 YNNKEL (reference sequence). The length of the CDR3 is 17 residues. V lost 0 bases, J lost 2 bases, and 6 bases stayed unmatched. CDR3 nucleotide sequence: TGTGCCAGCAGCCAAGAACCAGGGGGCATGGGCAATCAGCCCCAGCATTTT. It specifies CASSQEPGGMGNQPQHF.

The V gene is TRBV20-1, the J gene TRBJ2-7; 8 bases line up with TRBD1. This CDR3 comprises 15 residues. Trimming cost V 0 bases and J 5 bases; bases outside gene matches: 9. CDR1 is DFQATT and CDR2 is SNEGSKA in the germline V gene (reference sequence). The DNA for the CDR3 is TGCAGTGCTAGAGATCGACAGGGGTTAATCGACGAGCAGTACTTC. Translating gives CSARDRQGLIDEQYF.

This clonotype has a count of ten or more. Germline is not matched at one junction end, which may reflect a read error. The V call is TRBV5-1, the J call TRBJ2-7, with 7 nucleotides matching TRBD1. The germline CDR1 and CDR2 sequences are SGHRS and YFSETQ. The CDR3 has 15 amino acids. CDR3 sequence reads: CASSLGGKSSYEQYF. The DNA for the CDR3 is TGTGCCAGCAGCTTAGGGGGCAAGAGCTCCTACGAGCAGTACTTC.

This clonotype was observed a few times. The chain employs TRBV5-6 and TRBJ2-1, with D tentatively TRBD2 (7 bases). The ends were cut back, 0 bases at V and 4 bases at J, with 14 bases in the middle. The germline gives CDR1 SGHDT, CDR2 YYEEEE. CDR3 length: 16 residues. The DNA for the CDR3 is TGTGCCAGCAGCTTGGAGGGGGAGGGTCTATACAATGAGCAGTTCTTC. It specifies CASSLEGEGLYNEQFF.

V usage is TRBV20-1 and J usage is TRBJ2-1, with 11 bases lining up with TRBD2. The length of the CDR3 is 18 residues. The junction had 12 bases not matched to a gene; V was cut back by 0 bases and J by 5 bases. CDR1 is DFQATT, CDR2 SNEGSKA, per germline (reference sequence). CDR3: CSARDSRLAGILNNEQFF. The DNA of the CDR3 is TGCAGTGCTAGAGATTCGAGACTAGCGGGGATCCTTAACAATGAGCAGTTCTTC.

This clonotype has more than one count but fewer than ten. The chain employs TRBV11-2 and TRBJ2-3, with 8 bases fitting TRBD1. CDR3 length equals 14 residues. With V trimmed by 6 bases and J by 2 bases, 4 bases remained unmatched. CDR1 and CDR2 (germline): SGHAT, FQNNGV. Here the CDR3 DNA reads TGTGCCAGCAGGACAGGGGCCCCCACAGATACGCAGTATTTT. This codes for CASRTGAPTDTQYF.

The V gene is TRBV20-1, the J gene TRBJ2-3, with 7 bases fitting TRBD2. The junction had 6 bases not matched to a gene; V was cut back by 4 bases and J by 5 bases. The CDR3 is 13 residues long. Germline lookup yields CDR1 DFQATT and CDR2 SNEGSKA (reference sequence). CDR3 region: CSAISGKIDTQYF. CDR3 coding DNA: TGCAGTGCTATAAGCGGGAAGATAGATACGCAGTATTTT.